The 13 T cell receptor beta chains below come from one sample, sequenced in a study of blood T cell repertoires in COVID-19. Some clones are missing from TCRdb's copy, which holds only in-frame ones; the method was immunoSEQ multiplex PCR. The sample records under 30,000 clones, roughly 84% being singletons. The sample was peripheral blood. The receptors were sampled from a human donor in a cohort sampled during active COVID-19.

The chain employs TRBV9 and TRBJ2-1; the match to TRBD1 covers 9 bases. Germline-derived CDR1 and CDR2 are SGDLS and YYNGEE. The CDR3 loop spans 14 amino acids. Trimming cost V 0 bases and J 6 bases; bases outside gene matches: 1. The CDR3 reads CASSVVGQGNEQFF. The CDR3 DNA is TGTGCCAGCAGCGTAGTGGGACAGGGCAATGAGCAGTTCTTC.

The J gene is TRBJ2-7, the V gene TRBV6-2 or TRBV6-3, with 12 nucleotides matching TRBD2. CDR1 MNHEY and CDR2 SVGEGT come from the germline V gene. This CDR3 has 18 amino acids. V lost 3 bases, J lost 2 bases, and 11 bases stayed unmatched. This chain's CDR3 is CASSYRPLAGGTPYEQYF. In DNA form, the CDR3 reads TGTGCCAGCAGTTATCGACCTCTAGCGGGAGGGACTCCCTACGAGCAGTACTTC.

This clone was seen a handful of times. This chain joins TRBV9 and TRBJ2-1, with 9 bases lining up with TRBD2. With 3 bases clipped from V and 7 bases from J, the junction kept 11 bases outside the gene matches. The length of the CDR3 is 16 residues. CDR1 and CDR2 from the germline V gene are SGDLS and YYNGEE. Here the CDR3 reads CASSGAGGRAENEQFF. The CDR3 DNA is TGTGCCAGCAGCGGAGCTGGCGGGAGGGCCGAGAATGAGCAGTTCTTC.

The chain combines TRBV7-2 with TRBJ2-7, with D perhaps matching TRBD2 (6 bases). The CDR3 spans 16 residues. Germline values: CDR1 SGHTA, CDR2 FQGNSA. V gave up 5 bases and J gave up 2 bases, with 19 bases separating them. CDR3 sequence: CASSTTGTLGTYEQYF. CDR3 coding DNA: TGTGCCAGCAGCACGACCGGGACTCTGGGCACCTACGAGCAGTACTTC.

The chain recombines TRBV27 with TRBJ1-3; possible D gene TRBD1, 6 bases. Germline lookup yields CDR1 MNHEY and CDR2 SMNVEV (reference sequence). Trimming stripped 5 bases from V and 0 bases from J, with 8 bases between. The CDR3 contains 14 residues. The CDR3, as DNA: TGTGCCAGCAGTACAGGGAGCTCTGGAAACACCATATATTTT. Its protein is CASSTGSSGNTIYF.

The chain combines TRBV4-3 with TRBJ2-1; tentatively, D is TRBD2 (5 bases). Looked up from germline, CDR1 is LGHNA and CDR2 is YSLEER. V shed 6 bases and J shed 6 bases, with 15 bases lying between them. The CDR3 is 14 residues long. DNA of the CDR3: TGCGCCAGCAGGCCTGAACAAGGGAGCAATGAGCAGTTCTTC. It encodes CASRPEQGSNEQFF.

This chain joins TRBV6-5 and TRBJ1-1, with 8 bases matching TRBD1. V shed 6 bases, J shed 2 bases, and the junction held 8 bases outside the gene matches. CDR1 is MNHEY and CDR2 is SVGAGI in the germline V gene. The CDR3 is made up of 15 amino acids. CDR3 amino acids: CASSGQGAPNTEAFF. For the CDR3, the DNA is TGTGCCAGCAGCGGACAGGGCGCACCTAACACTGAAGCTTTCTTT.

This chain uses TRBV5-1 with TRBJ1-2, with TRBD1 matching 8 bases. The CDR3 runs to 13 residues. Germline V gives CDR1 SGHRS, CDR2 YFSETQ. The V and J ends lost 4 bases and 6 bases, in that order; junction bases with no gene match: 5. CDR3 nucleotide sequence: TGCGCCAGCAGCCGAGACAGGGGCGATGGCTACACCTTC. The encoded protein is CASSRDRGDGYTF.

This clone was counted once. J is TRBJ2-5 and V is TRBV7-2; 7 bases map to TRBD2. The germline V gene has CDR1 SGHTA and CDR2 FQGNSA. The CDR3 is 15 residues long. V shed 7 bases and J 5 bases; nucleotides not matched to a gene: 13. DNA for the CDR3: TGTGCCAGCACCTCGAGCCGAGTGGGAGGGGAGACCCAGTACTTC. Its protein is CASTSSRVGGETQYF.

This chain connects TRBV9 to TRBJ1-4; D may be TRBD1 (6 bases). The CDR3 sequence is 15 residues long. Between the trimmed V and J ends, which lost 3 bases and 10 bases, there was a span of 19 bases. Germline CDR1 SGDLS, CDR2 YYNGEE. This CDR3 reads CASSAGGQGLGKLFF. CDR3 nucleotide sequence: TGTGCCAGCAGCGCGGGGGGGCAGGGTCTGGGAAAACTGTTTTTT.

The chain links TRBV11-1 to TRBJ2-5, with TRBD2 matching over 8 bases. The CDR3 totals 16 residues. V lost 5 bases, J lost 1 base, and 9 bases stayed unmatched. Germline-derived CDR1 and CDR2 are SGHAT and FQDESV (reference sequence). The CDR3 reads CASSHREGLPQETQYF. The CDR3 DNA reads as TGTGCCAGCAGCCACCGGGAGGGACTGCCCCAAGAGACCCAGTACTTC.

The chain couples TRBV4-3 to TRBJ1-2; D remains unclear. V lost 0 bases and J 1 base, leaving 9 bases between the germline ends. The CDR3 runs to 15 residues. Looked up from germline, CDR1 is LGHNA and CDR2 is YSLEER. For the CDR3, the DNA is TGCGCCAGCAGCCAAGAGTCGGGAATTAACTATGGCTACACCTTC. This encodes CASSQESGINYGYTF.

Only one count was recorded for this clone. The DNA of the CDR3 is TGTGCCAGCAGTGAACCGACAGGGGCTGGAAACACCATATATTTT. Its translation: CASSEPTGAGNTIYF. This sequence joins TRBV2 and TRBJ1-3; 8 bases align to TRBD1. The V and J ends lost 2 bases and 2 bases, in that order; junction bases with no gene match: 2. Per germline, CDR1 SNHLY and CDR2 FYNNEI. There are 15 residues in the CDR3.